The present T cell receptor beta chain was sequenced within a study of T cells in Graves' hyperthyroidism and ophthalmopathy (dated by TCRdb to about 2019). About the study as a whole: Peripheral blood was sampled at the time of initial diagnosis, prior to any treatment. Following sampling, methimazole starting at 30 mg daily was given to hyperthyroidism patients, and high-dose intravenous methylprednisolone was given to ophthalmopathy patients. The study also compared thyroid tissue and blood T-cell repertoires from roughly six Graves' hyperthyroidism patients. A discovery cohort of about 95 patients, about 43 with Graves' ophthalmopathy and 55 to 65 with stable Graves' hyperthyroidism, was used to find distinguishing TCR V-J signatures. The roughly 91 discovery patients were randomly divided into training and test sets at a 7:3 ratio. TCR Vbeta CDR3 sequencing of roughly 140 peripheral blood samples (under 45 ophthalmopathy, 75 hyperthyroidism and roughly 17 progressor patients) is reported in the paper. Prospective prediction of ophthalmopathy was tested in an independent validation cohort of 18 to 20 hyperthyroidism patients and 17 patients who later progressed to ophthalmopathy. What the work shows at the level of the full study, not this receptor alone: Blood samples also contained most of the expanded thyroid clonotypes (frequency above 0.001), which suggests that blood repertoires may reflect thyroid immune responses. In validation, the model predicted progression to ophthalmopathy a median of around 6.5 months before onset, with roughly 70% sensitivity and 72.22% specificity. A 13 V-J signature model separated ophthalmopathy from stable hyperthyroidism, with 87.88% sensitivity and 81.08% specificity in cross-validation and 80%/75% in testing. Sample size was not statistically predetermined, and investigators were not blinded to group allocation.

Graves' hyperthyroidism was defined as stable when no progression to ophthalmopathy occurred over 18 months of follow-up. Hyperthyroidism patients were aged 18 to 65 years and newly diagnosed, with disease duration of less than 2 months. Patients with uncontrolled infections, other autoimmune diseases, pregnancy or lactation were excluded. Diagnoses were established on the basis of clinical symptoms, serum thyroxine and TRAb, thyroid ultrasound, and orbital computed tomography. PBMCs were separated from 10 ml of fresh peripheral blood using Ficoll-Paque density gradient centrifugation. Trizol reagent was used to extract total RNA, and RNA quality was then checked on an Agilent 2100 Bioanalyzer. This clonotype was found many times. Its binding antigen is unknown. No base qualities exist here, and no much larger clone lies one base off it. TCR beta CDR3 regions were amplified from RNA transcripts. For the first round of RT-PCR on the TCR CDR3, the HTBI primer set was used together with the Qiagen OneStep RT-PCR kit. The libraries were constructed in a second round of multiplex PCR and then size-selected and purified. Paired-end sequencing of the libraries was performed with 100 bp reads on an Illumina HiSeq2000. Turning to the authors' computational methods: SOAPnuke was used to process the raw data, removing reads that contained adapters or uncalled bases, had a mean Phred below 15, or lacked an exact match to the constant primer or identifier. COPE v1.2.5 was used to merge high-quality paired reads, and clonotypes were defined as unique nucleotide sequences. MiTCR v1.1 was used to align clonotypes to the IMGT TRBV, TRBD and TRBJ reference segments. The analysis included only V-J combinations with a frequency above 0.0001, which together covered around 99% of the repertoires. A TCS score was defined as the ratio between F50 (clonal expansion) and ExV (chaos), using BLOSUM62-based TCRdist between CDR3 peptides within each V-J. Welch's t-statistics and random forest reduced some 510 V-J features to 10 to 15, which were used in a naive Bayes classifier (R e1071). TCRdb reprocessed the public reads (quality trimming at Q25 with fastp, clone calling with MiXCR) and kept in-frame beta chains. Each entry merges the rows of one CDR3 protein and shows their most common DNA and genes. The V and J calls come from TCRdb's annotation, not from the publication. The sample data list a few hundred thousand distinct CDR3 sequences, and 15% to 19% of these were observed just once. The ten largest clones add up to around 7.8% of the sample.

The CDR3 starts with the cysteine, ends with the phenylalanine, and has 14 residues. Just CDR3 DNA is preserved here, 42 bases in frame from base 1. For CDR1 and CDR2, the germline V gene lists MNHNS and SASEGT. V lost 10 bases and J lost 4 bases; the stretch between them is 20 bases long. The rearranged segments are TRBV6-1 and TRBJ2-7, with TRBD2 as a weak D call on 5 bases. The receptor was derived from a woman in her thirties with Graves' hyperthyroidism. The specimen sequenced was blood. The CDR3 here reads CATRIKIGGYEQYF. The nucleotides are TGTGCCACGCGGATAAAGATCGGCGGGTACGAGCAGTACTTC.